The 2 T cell receptor beta chains listed next were all sequenced from one sample in a study of blood T cell repertoires in COVID-19. Clones were sequenced by immunoSEQ multiplex PCR, and TCRdb holds only the in-frame ones, with some missing. The table shows some 240,000 clones, with approximately 89% occurring only once. The sequenced sample consisted of peripheral blood. The source of these receptors is a woman in her seventies with COVID-19, enrolled during active disease.

This chain connects TRBV18 to TRBJ2-7; 9 positions match TRBD1. V trimming: 0 bases; J trimming: 8 bases; junction bases outside the gene matches: 2. The germline V gene has CDR1 KGHSH and CDR2 LQKENI. The CDR3 sequence is 13 residues long. The CDR3 is CASSPPGQGQQYF. The CDR3 DNA sequence: TGTGCCAGCTCACCACCGGGACAGGGCCAGCAGTACTTC.

This chain connects TRBV30 to TRBJ1-4; no reliable D call. V lost 3 bases to trimming and J lost 13 bases, with 12 bases between them. The CDR3 runs to 11 residues. Germline values: CDR1 GTSNPN, CDR2 SVGIG (reference sequence). The CDR3 nucleotides read TGTGCCTGGAGCGAACGGGAGGGACTGTTTTTT. It codes for CAWSEREGLFF.